This T cell receptor (beta chain) came from a study of coeliac disease. TCRdb's table, derived via immunoSEQ multiplex PCR, lists solely in-frame clones and lacks some. The sample lists more than 6,000 clones; about 63% were seen once. This CDR3 is 14 amino acids long. V was trimmed by 7 bases and J by 7 bases, leaving 17 bases between them. There are a few counts of this clone. What it binds is unknown. Overall study results and limits: In active celiac disease, intraepithelial and lamina propria TRB and TRG repertoires were less clonal than controls.

Sequenced material: lamina propria lymphocytes from the gut. The sequence was collected from a woman aged 18 to 35 with active celiac disease. The rearrangement uses TRBV6-7 and TRBJ2-1; D might be TRBD2 (6 bases). TRBV6-7 is filed as an ORF, its function uncertain. The CDR3 sequence is CASTRLVCGNEQFF. The CDR3 nucleotides are TGTGCCAGCACCAGACTAGTTTGTGGTAATGAGCAGTTCTTC.